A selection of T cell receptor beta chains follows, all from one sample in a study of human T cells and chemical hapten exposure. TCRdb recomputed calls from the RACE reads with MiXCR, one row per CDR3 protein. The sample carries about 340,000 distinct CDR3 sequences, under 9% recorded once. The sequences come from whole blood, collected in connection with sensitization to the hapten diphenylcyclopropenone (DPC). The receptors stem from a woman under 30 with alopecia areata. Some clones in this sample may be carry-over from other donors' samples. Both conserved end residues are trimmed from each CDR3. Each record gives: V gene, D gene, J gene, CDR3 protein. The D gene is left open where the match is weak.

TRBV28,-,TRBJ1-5,ASSSEPGRLNQPQH
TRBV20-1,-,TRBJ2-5,SAAGQFLQETQY
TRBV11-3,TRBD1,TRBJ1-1,ASSTSFRGRAF
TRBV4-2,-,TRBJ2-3,ASSQISTSKSTDTQY
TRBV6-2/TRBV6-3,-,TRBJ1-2,ASALDGTYGYT
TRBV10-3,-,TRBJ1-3,AISEWSSGNTIY
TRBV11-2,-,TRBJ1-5,ASSSGEGPINQPQH
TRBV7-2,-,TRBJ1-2,ASRGRHPTYGYT
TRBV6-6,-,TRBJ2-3,ASRGGATRSTDTQY
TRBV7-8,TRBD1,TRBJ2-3,ASSFWTGSADTQY
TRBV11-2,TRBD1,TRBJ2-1,ASSLGQGAAYNEQF
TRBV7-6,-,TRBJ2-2,ASSSRAAGKNTGELF
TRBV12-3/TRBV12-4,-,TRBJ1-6,ASSLLGGSPLH
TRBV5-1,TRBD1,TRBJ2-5,ASSTKTGGAQETQY
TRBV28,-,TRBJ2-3,ASSLGTPGRTDTQY
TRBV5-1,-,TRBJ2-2,ASSPEGRQTNTGELF
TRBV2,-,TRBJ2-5,ASSEARRNWF
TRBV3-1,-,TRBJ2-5,ASTPHRDKETQY
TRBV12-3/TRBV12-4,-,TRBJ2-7,ASSLSGSSYEQY
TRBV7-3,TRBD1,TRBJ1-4,ASSPHRGLNEKLF
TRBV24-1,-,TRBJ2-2,ATSGIPGELF
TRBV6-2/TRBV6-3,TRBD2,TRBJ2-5,ASSYPTASGERETQY
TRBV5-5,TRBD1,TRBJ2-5,ASSWDREETQY
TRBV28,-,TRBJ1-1,ASTLTGNTEAF
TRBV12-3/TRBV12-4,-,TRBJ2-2,ASLDRDTGELF
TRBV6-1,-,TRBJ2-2,ASNLITEYTGELF
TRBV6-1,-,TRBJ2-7,ASSEVHDEQY
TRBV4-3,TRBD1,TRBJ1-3,ASSQDYRGSGNTIY
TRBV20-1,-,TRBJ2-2,SAPVAGRSGTGELF
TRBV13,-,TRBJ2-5,ASSPPEGSEETQY
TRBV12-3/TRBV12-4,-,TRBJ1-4,ASTKGPLLEKLF
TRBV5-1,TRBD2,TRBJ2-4,ASSLMASGAKNIQY
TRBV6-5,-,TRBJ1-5,AVGAGDGNQPQH
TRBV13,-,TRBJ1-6,ASSSTNYNSPLH
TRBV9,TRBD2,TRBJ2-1,ASSVGASGGQGNEQF
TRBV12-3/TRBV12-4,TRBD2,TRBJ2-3,ASSFRAGGDTQY
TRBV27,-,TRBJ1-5,ASRSEGQPQH
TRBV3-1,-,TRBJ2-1,ASSQDWEDYSTSNEQF
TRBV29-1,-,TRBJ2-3,SVGRGDTQY
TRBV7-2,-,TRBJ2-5,ASSLGLKTQY
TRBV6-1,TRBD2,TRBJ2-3,ASSGPSPGTSGGATDTQY
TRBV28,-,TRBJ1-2,ASTQHYGYT
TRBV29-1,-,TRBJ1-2,SAPKTVDGYT
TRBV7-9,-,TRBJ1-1,ASSIEPEAF
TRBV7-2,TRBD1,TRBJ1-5,ASSSQGAGQPQH
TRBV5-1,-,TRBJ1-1,ASSLEAYDTEAF
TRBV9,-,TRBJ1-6,ASSPREQYNSPLH
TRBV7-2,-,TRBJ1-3,ASSLEGDSGNTIY
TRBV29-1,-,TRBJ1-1,SVESQGPEAF
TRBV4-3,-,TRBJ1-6,ASSGGRGRPHSPLH
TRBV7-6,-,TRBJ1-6,ASSLARALSPNSPLH
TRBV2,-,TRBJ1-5,ASSEERGQPQH
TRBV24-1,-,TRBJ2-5,ATSDRDVQETQY
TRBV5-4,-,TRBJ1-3,ASSLDSLSGNTIY
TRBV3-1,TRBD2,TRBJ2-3,ASSQDGLAGLDTDTQY
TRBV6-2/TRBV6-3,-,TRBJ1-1,ASSYGGATEAF
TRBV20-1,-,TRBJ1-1,SARRGGTEAF
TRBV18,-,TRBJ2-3,ASSPIPSTDTQY
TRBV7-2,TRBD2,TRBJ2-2,ASSLGGAGGITGELF